In this sample, the clone carrying this T cell receptor (beta chain) turned up a few times. This specimen comes from a study of identical twins. TCRdb fed the 5' RACE reads into MiXCR, producing one record per CDR3 protein. The sample lists about 520,000 distinct CDR3 sequences; under 25% were seen once. The CDR3 has 12 residues. Germline V gene sequence: CDR1 SEHNR, CDR2 FQNEAQ (reference sequence). V was pared by 6 bases and J by 8 bases, with 4 bases of the junction left unmatched. The sample was also linked to a second study, of T cells expressing NK-cell markers.

Sequenced input: CD4+ T cells sorted from blood. The clonotype was recovered from a woman aged 18-29 years in good health. The rearrangement uses TRBV7-9 and TRBJ1-3; 7 bases align to TRBD1. The CDR3, as DNA: TGTGCCAGCAGACCTACAGGGGACACCATATATTTT. It encodes CASRPTGDTIYF. The full variable domain, its missing parts supplied by reference TRBV7-9 and TRBJ1-3, is DTGVSQNPRHKITKRGQNVTFRCDPISEHNRLYWYRQTLGQGPEFLTYFQNEAQLEKSRLLSDRFSAERPKGSFSTLEIQRTEQGDSAMYLCASRPTGDTIYFGEGSWLTVV.